The following is a TCR beta chain sequence with its context. Its specificity is unknown. Sequencing used immunoSEQ multiplex PCR; TCRdb keeps in-frame clones, though not all of them. The sample carries about 38,000 clones, over 80% recorded once. The CDR3 contains 15 residues. From germline, CDR1 is SGDLS and CDR2 YYNGEE. V was shortened by 0 bases and J by 3 bases, with 10 bases between the two germline ends. This specimen comes from a study of cytomegalovirus exposure and HLA in healthy donors. Study conclusions and caveats: Generally TCR sequences proved uncommon, though certain public TCRs appeared in numerous donors.

Material for sequencing was PBMCs. This rearrangement joins TRBV9 to TRBJ2-1; a possible D gene is TRBD2 (5 bases). The sequence was obtained from a man between 18 and 29 years old in good health and CMV-seronegative. The chain's CDR3 is CASSVEDWNYNEQFF. The DNA for the CDR3 is TGTGCCAGCAGCGTAGAGGACTGGAACTACAATGAGCAGTTCTTC.